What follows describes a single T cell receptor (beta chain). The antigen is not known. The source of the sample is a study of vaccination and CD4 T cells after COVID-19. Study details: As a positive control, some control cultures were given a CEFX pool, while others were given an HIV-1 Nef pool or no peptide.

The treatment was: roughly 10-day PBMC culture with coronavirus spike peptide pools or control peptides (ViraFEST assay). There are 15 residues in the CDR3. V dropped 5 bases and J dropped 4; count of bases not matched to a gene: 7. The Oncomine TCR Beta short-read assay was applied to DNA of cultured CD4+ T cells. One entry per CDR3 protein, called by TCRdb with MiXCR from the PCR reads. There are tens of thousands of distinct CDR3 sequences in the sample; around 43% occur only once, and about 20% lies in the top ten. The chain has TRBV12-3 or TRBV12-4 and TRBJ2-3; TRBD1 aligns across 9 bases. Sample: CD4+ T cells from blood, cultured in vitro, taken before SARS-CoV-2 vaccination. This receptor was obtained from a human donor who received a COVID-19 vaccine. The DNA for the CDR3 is TGTGCCAGCAGTGGGACAGGGTCTCCTGCAGATACGCAGTATTTT. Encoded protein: CASSGTGSPADTQYF.